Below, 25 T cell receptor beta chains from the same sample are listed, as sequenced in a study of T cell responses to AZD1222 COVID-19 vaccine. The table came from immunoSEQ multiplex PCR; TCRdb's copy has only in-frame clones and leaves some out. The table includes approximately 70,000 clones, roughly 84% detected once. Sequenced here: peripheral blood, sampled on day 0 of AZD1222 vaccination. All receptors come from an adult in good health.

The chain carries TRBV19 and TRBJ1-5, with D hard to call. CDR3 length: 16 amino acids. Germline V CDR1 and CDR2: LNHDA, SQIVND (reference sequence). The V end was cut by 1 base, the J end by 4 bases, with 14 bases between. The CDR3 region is CASSIVGVGGNQPQHF. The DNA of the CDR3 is TGTGCCAGTAGTATAGTTGGGGTAGGAGGTAATCAGCCCCAGCATTTT. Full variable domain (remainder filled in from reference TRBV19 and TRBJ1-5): DGGITQSPKYLFRKEGQNVTLSCEQNLNHDAMYWYRQDPGQGLRLIYYSQIVNDFQKGDIAEGYSVSREKKESFPLTVTSAQKNPTAFYLCASSIVGVGGNQPQHFGDGTRLSIL.

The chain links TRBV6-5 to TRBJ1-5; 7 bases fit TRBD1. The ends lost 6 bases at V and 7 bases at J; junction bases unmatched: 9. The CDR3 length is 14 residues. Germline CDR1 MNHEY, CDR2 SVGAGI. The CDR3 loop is CASSFGQAGQPQHF. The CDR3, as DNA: TGTGCCAGCAGCTTCGGACAGGCGGGCCAGCCCCAGCATTTT.

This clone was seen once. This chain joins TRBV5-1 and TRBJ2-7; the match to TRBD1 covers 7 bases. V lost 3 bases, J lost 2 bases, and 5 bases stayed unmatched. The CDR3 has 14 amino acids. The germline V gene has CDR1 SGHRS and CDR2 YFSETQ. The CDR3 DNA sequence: TGCGCCAGCAGCTACGGGACAGTTGCCTACGAGCAGTACTTC. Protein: CASSYGTVAYEQYF.

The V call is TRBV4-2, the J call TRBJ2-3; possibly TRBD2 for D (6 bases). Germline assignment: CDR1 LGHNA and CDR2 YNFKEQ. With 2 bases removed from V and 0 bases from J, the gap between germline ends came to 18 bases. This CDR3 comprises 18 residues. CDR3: CASSQQGAGGASTDTQYF. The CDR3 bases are TGTGCCAGCAGCCAACAGGGCGCTGGCGGGGCGAGCACAGATACGCAGTATTTT.

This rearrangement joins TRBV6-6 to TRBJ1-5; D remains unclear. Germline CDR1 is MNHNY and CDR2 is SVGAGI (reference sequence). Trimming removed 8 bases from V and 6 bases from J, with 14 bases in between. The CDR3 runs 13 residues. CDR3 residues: CASVEGTSQPQHF. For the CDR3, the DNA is TGTGCCAGCGTGGAGGGTACGAGTCAGCCCCAGCATTTT.

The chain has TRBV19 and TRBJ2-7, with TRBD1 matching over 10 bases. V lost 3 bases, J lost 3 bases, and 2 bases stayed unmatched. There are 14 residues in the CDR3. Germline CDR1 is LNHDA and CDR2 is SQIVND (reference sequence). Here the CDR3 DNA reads TGTGCCAGTAGTATGGGGACAGGGGTCTACGAGCAGTACTTC. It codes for CASSMGTGVYEQYF.

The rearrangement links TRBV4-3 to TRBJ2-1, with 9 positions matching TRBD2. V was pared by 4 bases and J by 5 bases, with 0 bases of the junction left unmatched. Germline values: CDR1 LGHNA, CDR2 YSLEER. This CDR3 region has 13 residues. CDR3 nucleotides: TGCGCCAGCAGCCTAGCGGGGGACAATGAGCAGTTCTTC. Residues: CASSLAGDNEQFF.

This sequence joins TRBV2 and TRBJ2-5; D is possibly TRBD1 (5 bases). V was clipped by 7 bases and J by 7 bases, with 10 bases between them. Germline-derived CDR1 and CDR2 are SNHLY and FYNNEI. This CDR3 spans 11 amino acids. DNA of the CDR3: TGTGCCAGCAAAGGGGTCGGGACCCAGTACTTC. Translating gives CASKGVGTQYF.

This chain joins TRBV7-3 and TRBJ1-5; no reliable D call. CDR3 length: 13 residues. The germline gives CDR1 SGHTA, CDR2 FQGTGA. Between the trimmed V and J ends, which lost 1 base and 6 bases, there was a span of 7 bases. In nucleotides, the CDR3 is TGTGCCAGCAGCTTAATTTCTGGTCAGCCCCAGCATTTT. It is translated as CASSLISGQPQHF.

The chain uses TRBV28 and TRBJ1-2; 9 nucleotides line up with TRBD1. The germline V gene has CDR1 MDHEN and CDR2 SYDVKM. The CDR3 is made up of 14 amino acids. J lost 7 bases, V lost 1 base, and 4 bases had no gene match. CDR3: CASSLSQGAGGYTF. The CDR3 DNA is TGTGCCAGCAGTTTATCACAGGGGGCGGGTGGCTACACCTTC.

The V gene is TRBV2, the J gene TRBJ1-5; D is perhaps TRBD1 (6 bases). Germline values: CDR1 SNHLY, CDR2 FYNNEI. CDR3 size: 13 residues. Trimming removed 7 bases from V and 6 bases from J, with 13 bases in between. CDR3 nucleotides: TGTGCCAGCACCGGACAGTTCGGTCAGCCCCAGCATTTT. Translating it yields CASTGQFGQPQHF.

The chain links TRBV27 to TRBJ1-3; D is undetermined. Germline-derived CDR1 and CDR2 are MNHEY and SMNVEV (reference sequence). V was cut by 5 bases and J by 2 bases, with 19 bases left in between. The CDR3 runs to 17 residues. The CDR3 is CASSPSGVFRAGNTIYF. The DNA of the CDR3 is TGTGCCAGCAGTCCATCCGGGGTCTTCCGCGCTGGAAACACCATATATTTT.

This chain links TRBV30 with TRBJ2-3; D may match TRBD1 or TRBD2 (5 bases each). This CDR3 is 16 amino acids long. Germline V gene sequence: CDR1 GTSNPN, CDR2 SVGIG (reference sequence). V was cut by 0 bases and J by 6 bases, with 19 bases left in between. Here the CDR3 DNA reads TGTGCCTGGAGTGTACAAGGGGCCTCCGAGGGGGATACGCAGTATTTT. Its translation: CAWSVQGASEGDTQYF.

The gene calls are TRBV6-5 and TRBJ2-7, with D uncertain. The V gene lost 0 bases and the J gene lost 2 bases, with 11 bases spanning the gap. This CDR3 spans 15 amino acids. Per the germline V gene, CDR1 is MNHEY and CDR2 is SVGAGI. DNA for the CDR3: TGTGCCAGCAGTTACTCGGCCGTGATGGCCTACGAGCAGTACTTC. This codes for CASSYSAVMAYEQYF.

CDR3 amino acids: CASSLGGGRVKAEAFF. Here the CDR3 DNA reads TGTGCCAGTAGTCTGGGCGGGGGCAGAGTGAAAGCTGAAGCTTTCTTT. This chain links TRBV19 with TRBJ1-1, with TRBD1 as a possible D gene (6 bases). The germline V gene encodes CDR1 LNHDA and CDR2 SQIVND (reference sequence). The CDR3 contains 16 residues. Trimming took 5 bases from V and 6 from J, leaving 22 bases between them.

The CDR3 loop reads CASSLRPPYGAEAFF. For the CDR3, the DNA is TGCGCCAGCAGCTTGAGGCCCCCTTATGGGGCGGAAGCTTTCTTT. The chain uses TRBV5-1 and TRBJ1-1; maybe TRBD1 (5 bases). Trimming cost V 1 base and J 8 bases, with 18 bases left between them. The V gene's germline CDR1 is SGHRS and CDR2 YFSETQ. The CDR3 runs to 15 residues.

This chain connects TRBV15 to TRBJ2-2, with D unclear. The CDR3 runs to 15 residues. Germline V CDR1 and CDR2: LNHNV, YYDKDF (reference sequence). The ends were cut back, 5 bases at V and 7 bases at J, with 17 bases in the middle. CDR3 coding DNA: TGTGCCACCAGCGCTCAGAGAACCCCCAGCGGGGAGCTGTTTTTT. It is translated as CATSAQRTPSGELFF.

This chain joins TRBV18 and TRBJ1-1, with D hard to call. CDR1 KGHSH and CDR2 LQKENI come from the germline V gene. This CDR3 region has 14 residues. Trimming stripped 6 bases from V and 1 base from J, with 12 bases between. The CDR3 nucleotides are TGTGCCAGCTCGCCTGATTACGGGAACACTGAAGCTTTCTTT. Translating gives CASSPDYGNTEAFF. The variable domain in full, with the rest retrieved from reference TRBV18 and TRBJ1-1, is NAGVMQNPRHLVRRRGQEARLRCSPMKGHSHVYWYRQLPEEGLKFMVYLQKENIIDESGMPKERFSAEFPKEGPSILRIQQVVRGDSAAYFCASSPDYGNTEAFFGQGTRLTVV.

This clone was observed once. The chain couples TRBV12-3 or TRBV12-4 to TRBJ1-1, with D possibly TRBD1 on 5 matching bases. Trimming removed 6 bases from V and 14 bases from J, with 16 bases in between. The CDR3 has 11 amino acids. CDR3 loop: CASSLVGTPFF. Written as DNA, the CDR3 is TGTGCCAGCAGCCTCGTTGGGACGCCCTTCTTT.

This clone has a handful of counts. CDR3 nucleotides: TGTGCCAGCTCACTTACACTAGCGGGGTCATTCAATGAGCAGTTCTTC. Translating gives CASSLTLAGSFNEQFF. The chain uses TRBV18 and TRBJ2-1, with TRBD2 identical over 10 bases. V shed 4 bases, J shed 6 bases, and the junction held 9 bases outside the gene matches. The CDR3 totals 16 residues. Germline V gene data show CDR1 as KGHSH and CDR2 as LQKENI.

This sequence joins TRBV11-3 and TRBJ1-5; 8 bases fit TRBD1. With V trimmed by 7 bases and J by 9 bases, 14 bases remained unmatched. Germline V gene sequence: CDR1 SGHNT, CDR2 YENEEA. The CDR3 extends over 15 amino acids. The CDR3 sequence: CASTKPPGQGRPQHF. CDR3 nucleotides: TGTGCCAGCACCAAGCCCCCCGGACAGGGCCGGCCCCAGCATTTT.

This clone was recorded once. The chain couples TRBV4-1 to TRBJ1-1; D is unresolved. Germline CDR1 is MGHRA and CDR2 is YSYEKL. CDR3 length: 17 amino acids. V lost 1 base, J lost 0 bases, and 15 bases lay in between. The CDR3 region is CASSQAGLDLLNTEAFF. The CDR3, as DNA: TGCGCCAGCAGCCAAGCAGGACTGGACCTATTGAACACTGAAGCTTTCTTT.

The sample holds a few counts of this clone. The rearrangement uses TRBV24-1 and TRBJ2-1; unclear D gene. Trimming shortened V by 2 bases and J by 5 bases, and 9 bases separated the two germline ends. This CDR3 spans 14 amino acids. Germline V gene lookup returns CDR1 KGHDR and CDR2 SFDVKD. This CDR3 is CATSDSNTHNEQFF. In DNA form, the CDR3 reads TGTGCCACCAGTGATTCCAACACGCACAATGAGCAGTTCTTC.

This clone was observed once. CDR3 bases: TGTGCCAGCAGCGTAGCCCCCGGCGGGGTCAGGGGGGGCTATGGCTACACCTTC. Encoded protein: CASSVAPGGVRGGYGYTF. J is TRBJ1-2 and V is TRBV9; 7 nucleotides match TRBD1. The V and J ends lost 0 bases and 4 bases, in that order; junction bases with no gene match: 15. Germline V CDR1 and CDR2: SGDLS, YYNGEE. The CDR3 totals 18 residues.

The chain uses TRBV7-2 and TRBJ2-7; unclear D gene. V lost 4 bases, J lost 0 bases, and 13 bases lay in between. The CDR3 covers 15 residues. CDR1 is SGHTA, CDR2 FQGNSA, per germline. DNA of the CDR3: TGTGCCAGCAGCTGGTTTAGTGGGCTCTCCTACGAGCAGTACTTC. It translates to CASSWFSGLSYEQYF. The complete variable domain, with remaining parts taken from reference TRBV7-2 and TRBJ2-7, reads GAGVSQSPSNKVTEKGKDVELRCDPISGHTALYWYRQSLGQGLEFLIYFQGNSAPDKSGLPSDRFSAERTGGSVSTLTIQRTQQEDSAVYLCASSWFSGLSYEQYFGPGTRLTVT.